Given below is one T cell receptor (beta chain) in context. The CDR3 consists of 14 residues. Trimming took off 2 bases at V and 4 bases at J, with 10 bases between the two ends. The germline V gene has CDR1 MRHNA and CDR2 SNTAGT. TCRdb passed the RT-PCR reads through MiXCR, listing each CDR3 protein once. The table has around 30,000 distinct CDR3 sequences, 30% to 40% seen once. These data come from a study of patients and donors after allogeneic stem cell transplantation. Sample: blood, either unsorted or a sorted T cell fraction (not recorded which). The J gene is TRBJ2-3, the V gene TRBV6-4; no reliable D call. The sequence derives from a human donor who was either an allogeneic HSCT recipient or a stem cell or donor lymphocyte infusion donor (not recorded which). It is not recorded whose cells these are; they may come from a transplant donor. The CDR3, as DNA: TGTGCCAGCAGTGACCGCGGTGGGGCAGATACGCAGTATTTT. Amino acid sequence: CASSDRGGADTQYF.